The 5 T cell receptor beta chains in this list originate from one sample, sequenced in a study of T cells after yellow fever vaccination. From the 5' RACE reads, TCRdb called clonotypes with MiXCR, one entry per CDR3 protein. This sample yields a few hundred thousand distinct CDR3 sequences, of which 3.6% are seen a single time; about 20% belongs to the top ten. The source was PBMCs, collected on the day of the yellow fever booster vaccination. These receptors all stem from a man aged 18 to 30 who received the YFV17D yellow fever vaccine.

This clonotype was observed many times. The chain recombines TRBV6-5 with TRBJ2-5; either TRBD1 or TRBD2 may supply D (6 bases each). The CDR3 is 14 amino acids. V gave up 4 bases and J gave up 9 bases, with 18 bases separating them. Germline lookup yields CDR1 MNHEY and CDR2 SVGAGI. CDR3 DNA sequence: TGTGCCAGCAGTTGGGGGGCCGGGAAGACGGCCCAGTACTTC. Translated, it gives CASSWGAGKTAQYF.

This clonotype has ten or more counts. The V gene is TRBV6-5, the J gene TRBJ1-5; D is possibly TRBD1 (6 bases). This CDR3 spans 15 amino acids. Germline CDR1 reads MNHEY; CDR2 reads SVGAGI. V was clipped by 6 bases and J by 0 bases, with 12 bases between them. The CDR3 protein is CASRTRGFSNQPQHF. As DNA, the CDR3 is TGTGCCAGCAGGACCAGGGGTTTTAGCAATCAGCCCCAGCATTTT.

Details on this clonotype: One base away lies a much larger clone, so this may be a sequencing read error. V and J are TRBV7-2 and TRBJ2-5; 7 nucleotides agree with TRBD2. The germline V gene has CDR1 SGHTA and CDR2 FQGNSA. This CDR3 is 16 amino acids long. The CDR3 spells CDSSLARSGDGETQYF. In DNA, the CDR3 is TGTGACAGCAGCTTAGCGCGGAGCGGGGACGGGGAGACCCAGTACTTC.

This chain joins TRBV5-1 and TRBJ1-2, with D unclear. Germline V gene sequence: CDR1 SGHRS, CDR2 YFSETQ. Between the trimmed V and J ends, which lost 6 bases and 4 bases, there was a span of 19 bases. This CDR3 contains 15 residues. CDR3 DNA sequence: TGCGCCAGCACCTACACGCCCGGAAACCTCTATGGCTACACCTTC. It specifies CASTYTPGNLYGYTF.

This clonotype occurred many times. The chain has TRBV29-1 and TRBJ1-1; 9 bases agree with TRBD1. V shed 7 bases, J shed 1 base, and the junction held 7 bases outside the gene matches. The length of the CDR3 is 14 residues. Germline CDR1 reads SQVTM; CDR2 reads ANQGSEA. The CDR3 DNA sequence: TGCAGCGCACCCCCGGGACAGGGGAACACTGAAGCTTTCTTT. This codes for CSAPPGQGNTEAFF.